Listed here are 4 T cell receptor beta chains from one sample, sequenced in a study of tumor-infiltrating lymphocytes in primary liver carcinoma. For each extraction, RNA and DNA were obtained together from about 21-30 mg of unsorted bulk tissue. Priming with a constant-region primer yielded TCR beta cDNA from about 510 ng total RNA. Library construction for TCR beta comprised three nested multiplex PCR rounds performed with slightly modified ARM-PCR. For around 9 cycles apiece, the opening two PCR rounds ran with TRBV1-TRBV30 forward primers and a C-beta reverse primer. TCRdb itself ran the multiplex PCR reads through MiXCR, one entry per CDR3 protein. The sample lists around 190,000 distinct CDR3 sequences, about 85% occurring once. Sequencing was carried out using tumor tissue from primary liver carcinoma. These receptors were obtained from a man in his forties with primary liver carcinoma and hepatitis B virus infection.

Comment on this clonotype: At one end the junction does not follow the germline gene, possibly because of a read error. The CDR3 DNA follows: TGTGCCGGCAGCTTACCGCCACGGTTCGATGAGCAGTTCTTC. Its translation: CAGSLPPRFDEQFF. This rearrangement joins TRBV7-9 to TRBJ2-1; D is unclear. Germline CDR1 reads SEHNR; CDR2 reads FQNEAQ (reference sequence). The CDR3 loop spans 14 amino acids.

Concerning this clonotype itself: Relative to the germline gene, one junction end is altered; a read error may explain this. The chain employs TRBV12-3 or TRBV12-4 and TRBJ2-5, with no clear D. CDR3 size: 13 residues. CDR3 DNA sequence: TGTACCAGCACTCAAAGGTCCCAAGAGACCCAGTACTTC. Its translation is CTSTQRSQETQYF.

Note on this clonotype: A junction end diverges from the germline sequence, so it may reflect a read error. The gene calls are TRBV4-3 and TRBJ1-6; 9 nucleotides agree with TRBD1. The CDR3 runs to 16 residues. Germline V CDR1 and CDR2: LGHNA, YSLEER. CDR3 residues: CASSSSDRGRKSPLHF. The CDR3 region has the DNA TGCGCTAGCAGCTCCTCGGACAGGGGAAGGAAATCACCCCTCCACTTT.

For this clonotype: This may come from a read error, since a much larger clone is one base off. No conserved phenylalanine or tryptophan is present at the end of the CDR3, so a read error is the likely explanation. V gene TRBV5-1 combines with J gene TRBJ2-1, with a possible D match to TRBD1 (6 bases). The V gene's germline CDR1 is SGHRS and CDR2 YFSETQ. The CDR3 is made up of 14 amino acids. The V gene lost 0 bases and the J gene lost 7 bases, with 11 bases spanning the gap. CDR3 region: CASSLGPGVNEQFS. The CDR3 nucleotides are TGCGCCAGCAGCTTGGGGCCAGGGGTAAATGAGCAGTTCTCC.